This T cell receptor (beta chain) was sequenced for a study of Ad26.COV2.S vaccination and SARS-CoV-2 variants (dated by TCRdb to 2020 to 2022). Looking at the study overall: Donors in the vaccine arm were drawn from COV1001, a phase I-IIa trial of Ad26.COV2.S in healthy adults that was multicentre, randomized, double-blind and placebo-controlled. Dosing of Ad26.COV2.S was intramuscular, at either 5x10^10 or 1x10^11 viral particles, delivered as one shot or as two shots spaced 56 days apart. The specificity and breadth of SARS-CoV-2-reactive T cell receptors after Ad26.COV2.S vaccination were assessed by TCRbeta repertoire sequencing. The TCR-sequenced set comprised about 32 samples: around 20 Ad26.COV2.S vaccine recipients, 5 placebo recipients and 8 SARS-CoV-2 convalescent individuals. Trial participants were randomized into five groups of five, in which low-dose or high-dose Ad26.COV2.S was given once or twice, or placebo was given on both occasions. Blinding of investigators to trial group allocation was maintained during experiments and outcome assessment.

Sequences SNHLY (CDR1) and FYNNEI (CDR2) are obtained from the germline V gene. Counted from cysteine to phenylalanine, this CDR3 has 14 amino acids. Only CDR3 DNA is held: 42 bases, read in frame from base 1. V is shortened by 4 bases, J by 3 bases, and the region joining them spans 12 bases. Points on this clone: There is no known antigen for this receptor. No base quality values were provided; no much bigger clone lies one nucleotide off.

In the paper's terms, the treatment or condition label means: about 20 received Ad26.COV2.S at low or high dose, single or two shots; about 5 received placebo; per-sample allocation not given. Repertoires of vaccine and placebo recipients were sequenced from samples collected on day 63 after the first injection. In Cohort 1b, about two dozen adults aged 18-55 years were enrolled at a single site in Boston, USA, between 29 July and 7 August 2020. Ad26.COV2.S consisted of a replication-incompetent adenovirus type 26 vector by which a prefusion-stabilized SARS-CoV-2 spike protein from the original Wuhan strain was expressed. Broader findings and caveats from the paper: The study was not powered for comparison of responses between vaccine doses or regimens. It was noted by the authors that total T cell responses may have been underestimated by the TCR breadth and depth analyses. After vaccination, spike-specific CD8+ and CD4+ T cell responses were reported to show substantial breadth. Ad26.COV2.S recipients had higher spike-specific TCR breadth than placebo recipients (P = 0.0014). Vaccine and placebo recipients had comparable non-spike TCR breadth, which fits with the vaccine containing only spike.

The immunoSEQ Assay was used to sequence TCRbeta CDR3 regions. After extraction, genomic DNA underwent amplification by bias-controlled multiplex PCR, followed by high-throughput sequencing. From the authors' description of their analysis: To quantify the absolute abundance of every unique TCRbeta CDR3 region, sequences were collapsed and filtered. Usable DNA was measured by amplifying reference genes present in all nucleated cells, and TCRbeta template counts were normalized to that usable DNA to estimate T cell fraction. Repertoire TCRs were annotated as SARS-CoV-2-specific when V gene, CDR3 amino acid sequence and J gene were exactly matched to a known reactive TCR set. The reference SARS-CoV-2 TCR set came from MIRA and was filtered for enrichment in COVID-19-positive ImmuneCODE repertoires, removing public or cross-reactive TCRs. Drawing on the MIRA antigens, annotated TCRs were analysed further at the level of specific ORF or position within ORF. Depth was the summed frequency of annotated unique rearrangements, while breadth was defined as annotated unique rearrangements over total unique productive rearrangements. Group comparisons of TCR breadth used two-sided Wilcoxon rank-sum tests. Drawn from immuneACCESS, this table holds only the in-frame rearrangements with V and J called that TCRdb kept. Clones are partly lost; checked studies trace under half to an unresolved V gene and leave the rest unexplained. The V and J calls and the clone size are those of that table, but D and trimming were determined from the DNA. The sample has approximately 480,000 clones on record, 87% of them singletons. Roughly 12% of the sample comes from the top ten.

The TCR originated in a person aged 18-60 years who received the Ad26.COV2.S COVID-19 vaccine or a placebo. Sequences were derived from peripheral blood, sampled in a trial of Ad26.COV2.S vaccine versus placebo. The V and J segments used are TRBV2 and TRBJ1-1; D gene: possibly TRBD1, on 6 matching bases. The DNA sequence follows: TGTGCCAGCAGTGTAAAGTCAGGGGACACTGAAGCTTTCTTT. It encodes CASSVKSGDTEAFF. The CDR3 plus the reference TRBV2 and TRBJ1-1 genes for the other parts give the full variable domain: EPEVTQTPSHQVTQMGQEVILRCVPISNHLYFYWYRQILGQKVEFLVSFYNNEISEKSEIFDDQFSVERPDGSNFTLKIRSTKLEDSAMYFCASSVKSGDTEAFFGQGTRLTVV.